This TCR beta chain originates from a study of cytomegalovirus exposure and HLA in healthy donors. Primers included in the PCR were 60 Vbeta and 13 Jbeta primers. Data came from immunoSEQ multiplex PCR; TCRdb stores just in-frame clones and leaves some out. Of around 93,000 clones listed, around 84% are singletons. The CDR3 consists of 15 residues. Trimming left V 0 bases short and J 4 bases short, with 11 bases between. CDR1 SGHRS and CDR2 YFSETQ come from the germline V gene. This clone showed up just once. The same CDR3 arises from other DNA sequences in this sample as well. The sequence was collected from a woman between 40 and 50 years old in good health and CMV-seronegative. The chain couples TRBV5-1 to TRBJ2-1; TRBD2 is a possible D gene (7 bases). Sequenced sample: PBMCs. The CDR3 protein is CASSLGGGGYNEQFF. The CDR3 bases are TGCGCCAGCAGCTTGGGGGGGGGCGGTTACAATGAGCAGTTCTTC.